This TCR beta chain originates from a study of blood T cell repertoires in COVID-19 (TCRdb year 2020). Turning to the overall study: Samples from collaborators originated in the United States, Italy and Spain and spanned both the acute and convalescent phases of COVID-19. The material from the prospective study consisted of cDNA or gDNA derived from T cells, B-cell-depleted T cells, or PBMCs. The dataset comprised deeply sampled blood TCRbeta repertoires from subjects exposed to, actively infected with, or recovered from COVID-19. A freely available public database, intended as a resource for researchers studying the immune response to SARS-CoV-2, is where the repertoires were released. Samples came from the ongoing ImmuneRACE study (first 160 participants) plus 1,254 subjects from 6 global collaborators. A de-identified subject ID, COVID-19 status, age in years and sex were almost always included in the sample metadata. Where HLA class I and class II types were available, the types were taken from metadata supplied by the sample provider, not from assay-based typing. Broad study findings and their caveats: How much clinical and demographic metadata was included differed by source and by participant, and the metadata was provided uncurated.

TCRbeta CDR3 regions were amplified from genomic DNA by means of the immunoSEQ Assay, a bias-controlled multiplex PCR. The authors processed their data as follows. The number of nucleated cells in each sample was estimated by amplification of reference gene primers within the assay. To quantify the absolute abundance of each unique TCRbeta CDR3 rearrangement, sequence reads were collapsed and filtered. Productive Simpson clonality was computed per sample as the square root of Simpson's diversity index over productive rearrangements. TCRdb took over this immuneACCESS table, retaining in-frame rearrangements with V and J assigned. Such tables are incomplete; in checked studies, under half of the missing clones stem from an unresolved V gene, and the remainder is unexplained. V, J and clone size were drawn from that table, and D and trimming were deduced from the DNA. In all, the sample holds about 300,000 clones, and roughly 83% of those were seen once. The biggest ten clones account for approximately 1.5% of the sample.

CDR1 and CDR2, per the germline V gene (reference sequence), are SGHNT and YYREEE. The CDR3, cysteine through phenylalanine, is 16 amino acids long. Just CDR3 DNA is preserved here, 48 bases in frame from base 1. Ends trimmed: V by 0 bases, J by 8 bases; bases unmatched to a gene: 10. About this clone itself: Its antigen has not been determined. No per-base quality is available; no much larger clone lies one base away.

Whole blood was collected in K2EDTA tubes by collaborating institutions according to the institutions' own protocols. For TCRbeta analysis, collaborator samples were shipped as frozen whole blood, as isolated PBMCs, or as DNA extracted from either sample type. The rearranged segments are TRBV5-4 and TRBJ2-3; 9 central nucleotides agree with TRBD1. Sample: peripheral blood. The receptor was derived from a woman aged 45-65 years with acute or convalescent COVID-19. CDR3 region: CASSLGGTGTAGTQYF. The nucleotide sequence reads as follows: TGTGCCAGCAGCTTGGGGGGGACAGGGACAGCAGGTACGCAGTATTTT.